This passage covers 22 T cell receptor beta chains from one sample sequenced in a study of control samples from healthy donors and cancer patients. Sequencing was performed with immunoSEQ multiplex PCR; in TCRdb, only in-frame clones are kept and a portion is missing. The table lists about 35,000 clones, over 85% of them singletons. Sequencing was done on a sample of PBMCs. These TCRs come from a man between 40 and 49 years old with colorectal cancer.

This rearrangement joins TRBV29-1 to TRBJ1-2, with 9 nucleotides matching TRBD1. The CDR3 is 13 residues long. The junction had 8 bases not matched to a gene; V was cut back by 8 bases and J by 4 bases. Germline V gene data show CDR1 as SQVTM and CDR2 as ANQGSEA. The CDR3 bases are TGCAGCATCCGGACAGGGGATACCTATGGCTACACCTTC. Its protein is CSIRTGDTYGYTF. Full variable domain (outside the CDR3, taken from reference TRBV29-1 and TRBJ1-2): SAVISQKPSRDICQRGTSLTIQCQVDSQVTMMFWYRQQPGQSLTLIATANQGSEATYESGFVIDKFPISRPNLTFSTLTVSNMSPEDSSIYLCSIRTGDTYGYTFGSGTRLTVV.

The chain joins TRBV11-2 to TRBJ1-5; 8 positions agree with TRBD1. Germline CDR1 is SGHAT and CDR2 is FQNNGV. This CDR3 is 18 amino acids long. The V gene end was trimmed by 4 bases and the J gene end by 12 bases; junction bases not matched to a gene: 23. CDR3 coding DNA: TGTGCCAGCAGCTATATCACAGGGGGTGGGTGGGGATGTTTACTCCAGCATTTT. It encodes CASSYITGGGWGCLLQHF.

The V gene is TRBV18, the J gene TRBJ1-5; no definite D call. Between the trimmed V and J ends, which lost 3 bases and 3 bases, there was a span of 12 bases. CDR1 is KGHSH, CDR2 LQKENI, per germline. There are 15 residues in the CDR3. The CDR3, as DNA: TGTGCCAGCTCACCGGAACAGTCAACCAATCAGCCCCAGCATTTT. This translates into CASSPEQSTNQPQHF. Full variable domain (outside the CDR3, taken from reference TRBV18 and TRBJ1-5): NAGVMQNPRHLVRRRGQEARLRCSPMKGHSHVYWYRQLPEEGLKFMVYLQKENIIDESGMPKERFSAEFPKEGPSILRIQQVVRGDSAAYFCASSPEQSTNQPQHFGDGTRLSIL.

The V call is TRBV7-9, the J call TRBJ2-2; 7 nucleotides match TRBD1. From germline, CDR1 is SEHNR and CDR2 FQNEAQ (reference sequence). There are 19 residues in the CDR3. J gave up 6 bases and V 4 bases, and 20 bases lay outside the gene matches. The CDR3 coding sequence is TGTGCCAGCAGCTCAACCCGCACGGGACAGACTGGGATAGCCGGGGAGCTGTTTTTT. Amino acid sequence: CASSSTRTGQTGIAGELFF.

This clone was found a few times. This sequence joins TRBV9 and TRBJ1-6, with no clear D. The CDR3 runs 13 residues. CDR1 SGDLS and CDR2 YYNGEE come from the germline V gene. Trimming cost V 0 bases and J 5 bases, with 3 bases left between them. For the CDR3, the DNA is TGTGCCAGCAGCGTAGGGGATAATTCACCCCTCCACTTT. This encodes CASSVGDNSPLHF.

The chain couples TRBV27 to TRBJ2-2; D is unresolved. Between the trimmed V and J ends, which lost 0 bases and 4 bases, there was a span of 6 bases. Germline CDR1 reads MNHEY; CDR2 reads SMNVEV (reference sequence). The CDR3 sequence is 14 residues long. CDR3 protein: CASSLSGFTGELFF. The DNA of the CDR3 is TGTGCCAGCAGTTTATCAGGCTTCACCGGGGAGCTGTTTTTT.

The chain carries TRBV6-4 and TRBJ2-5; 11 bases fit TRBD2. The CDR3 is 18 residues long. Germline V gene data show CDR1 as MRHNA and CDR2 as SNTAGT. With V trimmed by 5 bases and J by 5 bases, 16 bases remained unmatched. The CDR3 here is CASSRGRTSGGISETQYF. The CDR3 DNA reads TGTGCCAGCAGTAGGGGGAGAACTAGCGGGGGAATCTCTGAGACCCAGTACTTC.

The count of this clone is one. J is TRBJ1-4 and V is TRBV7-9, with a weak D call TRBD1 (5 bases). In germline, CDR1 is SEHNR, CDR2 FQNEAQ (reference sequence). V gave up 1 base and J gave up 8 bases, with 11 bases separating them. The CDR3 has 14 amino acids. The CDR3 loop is CASSLDEGREKLFF. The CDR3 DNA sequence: TGTGCCAGCAGCTTAGACGAGGGGAGGGAAAAACTGTTTTTT.

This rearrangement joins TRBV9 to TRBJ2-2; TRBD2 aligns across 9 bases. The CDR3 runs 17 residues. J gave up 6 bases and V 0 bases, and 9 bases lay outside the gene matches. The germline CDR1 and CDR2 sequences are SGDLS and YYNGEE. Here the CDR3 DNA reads TGTGCCAGCAGCGTAGCGGCGGGGGGGCCGTCGTCCGGGGAGCTGTTTTTT. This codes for CASSVAAGGPSSGELFF.

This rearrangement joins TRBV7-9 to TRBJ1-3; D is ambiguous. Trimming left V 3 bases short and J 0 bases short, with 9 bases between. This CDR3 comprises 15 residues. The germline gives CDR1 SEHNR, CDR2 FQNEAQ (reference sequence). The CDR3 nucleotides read TGTGCCAGCAGCTTCGACACTGGCTCTGGAAACACCATATATTTT. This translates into CASSFDTGSGNTIYF.

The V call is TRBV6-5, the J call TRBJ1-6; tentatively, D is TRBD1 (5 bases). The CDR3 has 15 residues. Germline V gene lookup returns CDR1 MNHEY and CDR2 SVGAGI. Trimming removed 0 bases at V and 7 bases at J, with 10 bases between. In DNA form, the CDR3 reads TGTGCCAGCAGTTACTCGGGGCAGATAAATTCACCCCTCCACTTT. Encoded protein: CASSYSGQINSPLHF.

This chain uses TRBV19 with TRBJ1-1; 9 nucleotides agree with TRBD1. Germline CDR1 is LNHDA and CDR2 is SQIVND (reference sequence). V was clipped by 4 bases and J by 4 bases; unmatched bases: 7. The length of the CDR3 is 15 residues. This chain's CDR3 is CASSTTGGIGTEAFF. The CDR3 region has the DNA TGTGCCAGTAGTACAACAGGGGGCATTGGCACTGAAGCTTTCTTT.

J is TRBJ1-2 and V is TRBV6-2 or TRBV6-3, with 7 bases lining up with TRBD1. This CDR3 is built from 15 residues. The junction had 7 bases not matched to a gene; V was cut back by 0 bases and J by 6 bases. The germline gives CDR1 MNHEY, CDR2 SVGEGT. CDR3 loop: CASSYSLAGTDGYTF. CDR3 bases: TGTGCCAGCAGTTACTCCTTAGCGGGGACAGATGGCTACACCTTC.

Written as DNA, the CDR3 is TGTGCCAGCAGCAGGGACGGTGGGATCGGTGAGCAGTTCTTC. Translated, it gives CASSRDGGIGEQFF. This sequence joins TRBV7-3 and TRBJ2-1; TRBD1 or TRBD2 may be the D gene (5 bases each). Germline values: CDR1 SGHTA, CDR2 FQGTGA. V dropped 5 bases and J dropped 9 bases, with 17 bases sitting between them. This CDR3 contains 14 residues.

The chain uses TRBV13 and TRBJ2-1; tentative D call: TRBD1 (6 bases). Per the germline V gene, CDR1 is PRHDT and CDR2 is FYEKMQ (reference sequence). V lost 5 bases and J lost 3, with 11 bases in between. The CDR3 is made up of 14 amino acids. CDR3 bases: TGTGCCAGCAGCAGAGGACAGCTCTACAATGAGCAGTTCTTC. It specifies CASSRGQLYNEQFF.

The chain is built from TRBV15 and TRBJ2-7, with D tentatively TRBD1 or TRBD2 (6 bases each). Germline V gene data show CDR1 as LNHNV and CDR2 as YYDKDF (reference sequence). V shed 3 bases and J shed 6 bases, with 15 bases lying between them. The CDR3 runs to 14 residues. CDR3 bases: TGTGCCACCAGCAGGGGGGGCACTGTCCTCGAGCAGTACTTC. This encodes CATSRGGTVLEQYF.

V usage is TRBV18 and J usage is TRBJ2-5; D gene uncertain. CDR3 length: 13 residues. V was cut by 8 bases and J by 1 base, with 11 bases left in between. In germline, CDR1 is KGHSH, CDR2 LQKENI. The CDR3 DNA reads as TGTGCCAGCGTACCTAAAAGCCAAGAGACCCAGTACTTC. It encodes CASVPKSQETQYF.

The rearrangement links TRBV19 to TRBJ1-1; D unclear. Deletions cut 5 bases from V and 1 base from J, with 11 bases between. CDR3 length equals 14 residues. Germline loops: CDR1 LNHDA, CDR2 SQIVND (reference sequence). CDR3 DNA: TGTGCCAGTAGTCCCGCTTGGGGGAACACTGAAGCTTTCTTT. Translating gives CASSPAWGNTEAFF.

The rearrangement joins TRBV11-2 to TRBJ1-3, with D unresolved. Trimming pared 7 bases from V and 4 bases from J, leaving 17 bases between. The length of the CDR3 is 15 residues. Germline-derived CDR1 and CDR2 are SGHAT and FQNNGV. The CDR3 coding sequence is TGTGCCAGCACCCTATCGCGGGTCGGAGGAAACACCATATATTTT. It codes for CASTLSRVGGNTIYF. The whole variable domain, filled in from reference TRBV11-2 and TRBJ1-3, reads EAGVAQSPRYKIIEKRQSVAFWCNPISGHATLYWYQQILGQGPKLLIQFQNNGVVDDSQLPKDRFSAERLKGVDSTLKIQPAKLEDSAVYLCASTLSRVGGNTIYFGEGSWLTVV.

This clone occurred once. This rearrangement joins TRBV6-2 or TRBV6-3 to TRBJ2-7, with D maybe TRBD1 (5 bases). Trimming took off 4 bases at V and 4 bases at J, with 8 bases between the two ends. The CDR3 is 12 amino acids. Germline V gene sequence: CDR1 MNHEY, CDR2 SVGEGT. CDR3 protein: CASSSQGYEQYF. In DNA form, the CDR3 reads TGTGCCAGCAGTTCCCAGGGTTACGAGCAGTACTTC.

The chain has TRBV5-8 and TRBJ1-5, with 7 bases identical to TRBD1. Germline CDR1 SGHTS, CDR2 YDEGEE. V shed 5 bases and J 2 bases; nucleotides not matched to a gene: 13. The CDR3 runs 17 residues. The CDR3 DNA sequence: TGTGCCAGCAGAAACTCCGGGACAGTCCGGGGCAATCAGCCCCAGCATTTT. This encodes CASRNSGTVRGNQPQHF.

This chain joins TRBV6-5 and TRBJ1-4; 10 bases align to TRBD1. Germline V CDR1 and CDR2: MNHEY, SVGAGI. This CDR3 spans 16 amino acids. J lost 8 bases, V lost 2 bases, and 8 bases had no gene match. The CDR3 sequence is CASSYRPGQGGEKLFF. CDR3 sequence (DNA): TGTGCCAGCAGTTACCGCCCTGGACAGGGGGGGGAAAAACTGTTTTTT.